The present T cell receptor (beta chain) was sequenced within a study of cytomegalovirus exposure and HLA in healthy donors. Study as a whole: The same platform was used for the roughly 120 validation repertoires and the 600 to 850 first-cohort repertoires, a later analysis reported.

Generated by immunoSEQ multiplex PCR, the TCRdb table keeps only in-frame clones and is missing some. The data contain about 70,000 clones, approximately 94% of them seen just once; the ten biggest clones take up approximately 2%. From the roughly 120-subject validation cohort, which was separate from the roughly 670-subject first cohort, the donors were drawn. Sequenced material: PBMCs. The receptor was derived from a woman between 18 and 29 years old in good health and CMV-seropositive.

The CDR3 DNA follows: TGTGCCAGCAGCTCTGAACAGGGTAACGAGCAGTACTTC. Its protein is CASSSEQGNEQYF. The genes are TRBV7-6 and TRBJ2-7, with a tentative D call TRBD1 (6 bases). Trimming stripped 4 bases from V and 5 bases from J, with 12 bases between. This CDR3 has 13 residues. Per the germline V gene, CDR1 is SGHVS and CDR2 is FNYEAQ.